These 8 T cell receptor beta chains came from one sample sequenced in a study of CD8 T cells in acute hepatitis C reinfection. Time point denoted: naive CD8 control sorted from an acute-time-point sample. Clones were read by immunoSEQ multiplex PCR, and TCRdb kept only the in-frame ones, dropping some. The sample comprises about 38,000 clones, roughly 88% of which are singletons, and 10% to 11% rests with the top ten. The sequencing input was naive CD8+ T cells from PBMCs. The receptors shown here come from a woman younger than 30 who spontaneously cleared hepatitis C infection.

This chain connects TRBV29-1 to TRBJ2-2; 9 bases are shared with TRBD2. This CDR3 comprises 16 residues. V lost 0 bases to trimming and J lost 6 bases; unmatched junction nucleotides: 8. Germline V gene lookup returns CDR1 SQVTM and CDR2 ANQGSEA. This CDR3 reads CSVEEIGGRVAGELFF. The CDR3 DNA follows: TGCAGCGTTGAAGAAATAGGCGGGAGGGTCGCCGGGGAGCTGTTTTTT.

This chain joins TRBV5-4 and TRBJ2-7; TRBD2 aligns across 13 bases. The CDR3 consists of 15 residues. Losses at the gene ends were 5 bases for V and 7 bases for J; bases not matched to a gene: 9. The germline V gene has CDR1 SGHNT and CDR2 YYREEE (reference sequence). CDR3 residues: CASSRGLAGVQEQYF. CDR3 coding DNA: TGTGCCAGCAGTCGTGGACTAGCGGGAGTACAGGAGCAGTACTTC.

The chain joins TRBV27 to TRBJ2-1; no definite D call. This CDR3 comprises 11 residues. V lost 5 bases and J 4 bases, leaving 3 bases between the germline ends. Germline V CDR1 and CDR2: MNHEY, SMNVEV (reference sequence). The CDR3 loop is CASSNYNEQFF. The CDR3 bases are TGTGCCAGCAGTAATTACAATGAGCAGTTCTTC.

The chain is built from TRBV4-1 and TRBJ1-1; D gene ambiguous. This CDR3 has 12 residues. CDR1 is MGHRA, CDR2 YSYEKL, per germline. V lost 7 bases and J 1 base, leaving 7 bases between the germline ends. DNA of the CDR3: TGCGCCAGCAAAGTCGGGAACACTGAAGCTTTCTTT. Translated: CASKVGNTEAFF.

The V gene is TRBV29-1, the J gene TRBJ2-3, with 10 positions matching TRBD1. The CDR3 covers 15 residues. Per germline, CDR1 SQVTM and CDR2 ANQGSEA. J was trimmed by 3 bases and V by 2 bases; bases with no gene match: 5. CDR3 amino acids: CSVEIPGQGTDTQYF. The CDR3 DNA follows: TGCAGCGTTGAAATACCGGGACAGGGGACAGATACGCAGTATTTT.

This clone showed up just a few times. V and J are TRBV27 and TRBJ1-2, with D hard to call. Deletions cut 10 bases from V and 5 bases from J, with 11 bases between. Germline assignment: CDR1 MNHEY and CDR2 SMNVEV (reference sequence). The CDR3 is 11 amino acids. The chain's CDR3 is CATKVGYGYTF. The DNA for the CDR3 is TGTGCCACCAAGGTCGGTTATGGCTACACCTTC.

This chain joins TRBV29-1 and TRBJ2-7; TRBD2 matches 9 bases. CDR3 length: 13 residues. V dropped 6 bases and J dropped 0; count of bases not matched to a gene: 3. The germline V gene has CDR1 SQVTM and CDR2 ANQGSEA. The CDR3 DNA reads as TGCAGCGTCCGTAGCGGGAGCTCCTACGAGCAGTACTTC. It translates to CSVRSGSSYEQYF.

The chain is built from TRBV5-4 and TRBJ2-1, with a tentative D call TRBD2 (5 bases). The germline gives CDR1 SGHNT, CDR2 YYREEE (reference sequence). The CDR3 has 16 amino acids. The ends were cut back, 0 bases at V and 3 bases at J, with 13 bases in the middle. The CDR3 bases are TGTGCCAGCAGCTTGGAGGTTTCGGGGTTCTACAATGAGCAGTTCTTC. It yields the protein CASSLEVSGFYNEQFF.